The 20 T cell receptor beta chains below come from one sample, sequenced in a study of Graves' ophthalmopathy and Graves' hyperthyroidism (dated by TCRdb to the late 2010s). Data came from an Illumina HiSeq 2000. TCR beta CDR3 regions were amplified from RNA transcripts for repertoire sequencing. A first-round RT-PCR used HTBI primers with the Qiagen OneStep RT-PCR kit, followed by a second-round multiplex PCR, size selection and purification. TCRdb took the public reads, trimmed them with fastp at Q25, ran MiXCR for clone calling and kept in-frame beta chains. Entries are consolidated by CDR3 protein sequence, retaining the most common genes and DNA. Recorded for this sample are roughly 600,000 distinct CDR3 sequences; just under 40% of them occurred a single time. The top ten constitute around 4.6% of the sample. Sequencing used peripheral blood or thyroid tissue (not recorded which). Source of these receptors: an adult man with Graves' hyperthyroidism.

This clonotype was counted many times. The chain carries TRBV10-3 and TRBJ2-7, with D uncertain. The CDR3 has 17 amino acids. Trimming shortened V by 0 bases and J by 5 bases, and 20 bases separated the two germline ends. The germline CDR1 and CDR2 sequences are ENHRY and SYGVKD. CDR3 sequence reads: CAISESWPVGSIDEQYF. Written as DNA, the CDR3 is TGTGCCATCAGTGAGTCCTGGCCGGTGGGGTCGATAGACGAGCAGTACTTC.

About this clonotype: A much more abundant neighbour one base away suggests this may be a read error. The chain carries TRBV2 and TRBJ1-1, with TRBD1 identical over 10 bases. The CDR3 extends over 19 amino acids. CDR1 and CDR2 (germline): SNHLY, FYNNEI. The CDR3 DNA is TGTGCCATCAGTGAGACCCCCTCCGTCGACAGGGGGCGGGGCACTGAAGCTTTCTTT. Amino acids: CAISETPSVDRGRGTEAFF.

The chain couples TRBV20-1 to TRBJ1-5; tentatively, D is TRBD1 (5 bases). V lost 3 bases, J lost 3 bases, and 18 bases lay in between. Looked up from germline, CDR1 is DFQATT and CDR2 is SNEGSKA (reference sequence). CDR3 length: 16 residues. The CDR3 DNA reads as TGCAGTGCTAGGGGACTAGCGGGGACTTACAATCAGCCCCAGCATTTT. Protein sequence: CSARGLAGTYNQPQHF.

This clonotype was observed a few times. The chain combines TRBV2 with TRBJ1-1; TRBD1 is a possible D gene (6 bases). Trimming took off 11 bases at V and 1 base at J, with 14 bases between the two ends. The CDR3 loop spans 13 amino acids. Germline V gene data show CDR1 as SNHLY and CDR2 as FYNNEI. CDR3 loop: CAGNRDWNTEAFF. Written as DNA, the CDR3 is TGTGCCGGAAACAGGGACTGGAACACTGAAGCTTTCTTT.

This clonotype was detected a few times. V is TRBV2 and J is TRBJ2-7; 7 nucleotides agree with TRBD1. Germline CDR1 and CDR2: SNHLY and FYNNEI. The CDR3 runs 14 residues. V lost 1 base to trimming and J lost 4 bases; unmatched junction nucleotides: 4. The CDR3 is CASSEVRRGYEQYF. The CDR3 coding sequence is TGTGCCAGCAGTGAAGTCCGCAGGGGGTACGAGCAGTACTTC.

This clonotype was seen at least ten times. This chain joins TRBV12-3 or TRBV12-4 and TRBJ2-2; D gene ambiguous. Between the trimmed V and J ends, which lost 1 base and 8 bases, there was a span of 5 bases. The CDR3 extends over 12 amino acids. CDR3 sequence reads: CASSLGLGELFF. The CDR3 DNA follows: TGTGCCAGCAGTTTAGGGTTGGGGGAGCTGTTTTTT.

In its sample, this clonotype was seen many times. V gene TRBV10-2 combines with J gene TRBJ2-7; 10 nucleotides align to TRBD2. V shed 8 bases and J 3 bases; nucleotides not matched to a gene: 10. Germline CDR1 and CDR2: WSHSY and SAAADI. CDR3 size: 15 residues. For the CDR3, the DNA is TGCGCCAGCGGCCAAGCGGGAGGGGGAAGCTACGAGCAGTACTTC. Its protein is CASGQAGGGSYEQYF.

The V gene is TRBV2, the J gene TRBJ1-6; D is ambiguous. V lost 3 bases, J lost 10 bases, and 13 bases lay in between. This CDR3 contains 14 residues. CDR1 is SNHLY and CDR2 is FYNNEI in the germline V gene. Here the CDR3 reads CASSDGVLGSPLHF. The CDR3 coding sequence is TGTGCCAGCAGTGATGGGGTCTTGGGATCACCCCTCCACTTT.

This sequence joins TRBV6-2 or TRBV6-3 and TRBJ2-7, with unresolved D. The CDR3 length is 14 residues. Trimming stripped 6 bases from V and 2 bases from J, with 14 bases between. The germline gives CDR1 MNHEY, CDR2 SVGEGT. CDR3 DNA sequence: TGTGCCAGCAGGACCGTTGCTGACCCCTACGAGCAGTACTTC. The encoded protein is CASRTVADPYEQYF.

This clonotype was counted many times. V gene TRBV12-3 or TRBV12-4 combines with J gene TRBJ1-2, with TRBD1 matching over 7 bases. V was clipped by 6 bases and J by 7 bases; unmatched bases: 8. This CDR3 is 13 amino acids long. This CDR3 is CASSRGGGPGYTF. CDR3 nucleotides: TGTGCCAGCAGCCGCGGAGGGGGCCCTGGCTACACCTTC.

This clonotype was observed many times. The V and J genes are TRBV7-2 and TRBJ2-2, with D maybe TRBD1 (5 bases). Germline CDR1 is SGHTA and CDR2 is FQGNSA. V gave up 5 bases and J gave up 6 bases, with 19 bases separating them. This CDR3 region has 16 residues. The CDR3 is CASSHTGATKAGELFF. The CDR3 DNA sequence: TGTGCCAGCAGCCACACTGGGGCGACAAAAGCCGGGGAGCTGTTTTTT.

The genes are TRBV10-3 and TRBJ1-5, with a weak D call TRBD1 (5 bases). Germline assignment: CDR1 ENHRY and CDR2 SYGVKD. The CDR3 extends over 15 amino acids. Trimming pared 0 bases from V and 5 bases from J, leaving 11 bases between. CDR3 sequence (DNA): TGTGCCATCAGTGAGTCGGGGGGGAGGTATCAGCCCCAGCATTTT. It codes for CAISESGGRYQPQHF.

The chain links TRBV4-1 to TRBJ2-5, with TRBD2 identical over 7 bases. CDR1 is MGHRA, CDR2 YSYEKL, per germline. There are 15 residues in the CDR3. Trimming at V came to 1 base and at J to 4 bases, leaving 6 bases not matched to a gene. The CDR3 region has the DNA TGCGCCAGCAGCCAAGTGCCTGGACTAGGAGAGACCCAGTACTTC. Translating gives CASSQVPGLGETQYF.

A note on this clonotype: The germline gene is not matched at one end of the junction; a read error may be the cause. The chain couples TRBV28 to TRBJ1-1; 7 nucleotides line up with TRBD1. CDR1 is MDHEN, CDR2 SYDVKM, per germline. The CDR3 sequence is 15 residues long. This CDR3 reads CAGSVSRGWNTEAFF. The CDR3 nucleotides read TGTGCCGGCAGTGTGTCCAGGGGGTGGAACACTGAAGCTTTCTTT. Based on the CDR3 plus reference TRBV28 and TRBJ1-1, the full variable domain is DVKVTQSSRYLVKRTGEKVFLECVQDMDHENMFWYRQDPGLGLRLIYFSYDVKMKEKGDIPEGYSVSREKKERFSLILESASTNQTSMYLCAGSVSRGWNTEAFFGQGTRLTVV.

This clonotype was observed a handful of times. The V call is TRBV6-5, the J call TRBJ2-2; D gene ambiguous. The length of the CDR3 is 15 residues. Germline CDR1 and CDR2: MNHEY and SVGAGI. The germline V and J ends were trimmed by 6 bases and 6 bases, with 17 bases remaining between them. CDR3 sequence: CASSRGPLLSGELFF. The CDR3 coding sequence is TGTGCCAGCAGCCGCGGACCCCTTTTGTCCGGGGAGCTGTTTTTT.

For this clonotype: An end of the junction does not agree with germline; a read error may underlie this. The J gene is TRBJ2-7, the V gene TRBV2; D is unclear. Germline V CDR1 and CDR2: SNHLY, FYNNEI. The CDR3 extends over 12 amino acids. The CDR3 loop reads CASSRSGYEQCF. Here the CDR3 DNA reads TGTGCCAGCAGTCGTTCCGGCTACGAGCAGTGCTTC.

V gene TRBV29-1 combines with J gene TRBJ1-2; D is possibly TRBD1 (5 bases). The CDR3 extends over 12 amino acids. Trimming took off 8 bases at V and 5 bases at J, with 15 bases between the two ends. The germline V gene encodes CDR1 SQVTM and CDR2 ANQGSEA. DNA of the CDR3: TGCAGCTTGGGGCAGGGCGCTTATGGCTACACCTTC. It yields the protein CSLGQGAYGYTF.

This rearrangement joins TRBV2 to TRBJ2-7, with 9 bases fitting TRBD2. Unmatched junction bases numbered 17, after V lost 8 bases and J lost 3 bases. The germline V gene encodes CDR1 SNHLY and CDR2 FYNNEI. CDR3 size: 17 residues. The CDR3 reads CASVFSSLAGKGYEQYF. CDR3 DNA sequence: TGTGCCAGCGTTTTTTCTTCCCTAGCGGGAAAGGGCTACGAGCAGTACTTC. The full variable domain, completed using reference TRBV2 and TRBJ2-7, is EPEVTQTPSHQVTQMGQEVILRCVPISNHLYFYWYRQILGQKVEFLVSFYNNEISEKSEIFDDQFSVERPDGSNFTLKIRSTKLEDSAMYFCASVFSSLAGKGYEQYFGPGTRLTVT.

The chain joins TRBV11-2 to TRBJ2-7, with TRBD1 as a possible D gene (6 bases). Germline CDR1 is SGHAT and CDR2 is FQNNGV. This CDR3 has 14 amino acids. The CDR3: CARPLTGTHYEQYF. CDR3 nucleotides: TGTGCTAGACCCCTGACCGGGACACACTACGAGCAGTACTTC.

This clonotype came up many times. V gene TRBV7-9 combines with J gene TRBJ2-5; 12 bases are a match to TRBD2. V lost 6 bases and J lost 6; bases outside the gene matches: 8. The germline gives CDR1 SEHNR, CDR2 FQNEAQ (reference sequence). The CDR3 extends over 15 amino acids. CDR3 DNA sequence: TGTGCCAGCAGTCCTCGGACTAGCGGGGACAAGACCCAGTACTTC. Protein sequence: CASSPRTSGDKTQYF.